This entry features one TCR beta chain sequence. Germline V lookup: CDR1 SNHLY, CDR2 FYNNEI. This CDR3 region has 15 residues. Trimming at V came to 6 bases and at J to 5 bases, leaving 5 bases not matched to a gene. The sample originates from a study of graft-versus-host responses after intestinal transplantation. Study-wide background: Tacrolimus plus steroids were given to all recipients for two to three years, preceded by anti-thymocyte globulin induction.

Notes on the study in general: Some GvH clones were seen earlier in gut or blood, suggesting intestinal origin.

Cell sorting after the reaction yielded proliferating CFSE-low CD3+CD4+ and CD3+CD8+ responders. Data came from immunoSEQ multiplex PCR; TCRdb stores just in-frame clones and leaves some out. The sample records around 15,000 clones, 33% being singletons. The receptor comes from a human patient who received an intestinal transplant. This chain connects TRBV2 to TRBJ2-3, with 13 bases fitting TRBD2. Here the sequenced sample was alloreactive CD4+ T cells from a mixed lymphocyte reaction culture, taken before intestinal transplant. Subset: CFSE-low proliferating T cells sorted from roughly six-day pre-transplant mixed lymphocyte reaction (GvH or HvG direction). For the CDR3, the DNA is TGTGCCAGCAGCGGACTAGCGGGAGTTGAAGATACGCAGTATTTT. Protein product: CASSGLAGVEDTQYF.